These 19 T cell receptor beta chains share one sample of origin, sequenced in a study of cytotoxic CD8 clonotypes in ibrutinib-treated CLL. Sequencing used immunoSEQ multiplex PCR; TCRdb keeps in-frame clones, though not all of them. The sample lists about 130,000 clones, around four fifths occurring once. Sequencing used PBMCs, obtained after 24 months of ibrutinib treatment. These TCRs come from a human donor with chronic lymphocytic leukemia.

J is TRBJ1-1 and V is TRBV2; 7 positions agree with TRBD1. The V gene's germline CDR1 is SNHLY and CDR2 FYNNEI. Germline trimming cut 2 bases from V and 6 bases from J; bases unmatched to any gene: 3. There are 13 residues in the CDR3. CDR3 coding DNA: TGTGCCAGCAGTGAATGGCAGGGGGCTGAAGCTTTCTTT. Translated: CASSEWQGAEAFF. The whole variable domain, remainder taken from reference TRBV2 and TRBJ1-1, is EPEVTQTPSHQVTQMGQEVILRCVPISNHLYFYWYRQILGQKVEFLVSFYNNEISEKSEIFDDQFSVERPDGSNFTLKIRSTKLEDSAMYFCASSEWQGAEAFFGQGTRLTVV.

This sequence joins TRBV28 and TRBJ1-2; D gene uncertain. Germline lookup yields CDR1 MDHEN and CDR2 SYDVKM. The CDR3 has 13 residues. V shed 7 bases and J shed 4 bases, with 13 bases lying between them. CDR3 in amino acids: CASTTGTAYGYTF. CDR3 sequence (DNA): TGTGCCAGCACAACGGGCACGGCCTATGGCTACACCTTC.

The V gene is TRBV27, the J gene TRBJ1-1, with unresolved D. Trimming cost V 1 base and J 5 bases, with 20 bases left between them. This CDR3 spans 17 amino acids. Germline assignment: CDR1 MNHEY and CDR2 SMNVEV (reference sequence). CDR3 residues: CASSLYPAGALLTEAFF. CDR3 nucleotides: TGTGCCAGCAGTTTATATCCGGCAGGAGCCCTATTAACTGAAGCTTTCTTT.

The chain couples TRBV29-1 to TRBJ1-4, with TRBD1 as a possible D gene (6 bases). Trimming shortened V by 7 bases and J by 0 bases, and 12 bases separated the two germline ends. Germline V gene sequence: CDR1 SQVTM, CDR2 ANQGSEA. The CDR3 totals 14 residues. DNA of the CDR3: TGCAGCGGATCACAGGGAGCAACTAATGAAAAACTGTTTTTT. This translates into CSGSQGATNEKLFF.

A single count supports this clone. V is TRBV15 and J is TRBJ1-1; D ambiguous. This CDR3 contains 15 residues. The ends were cut back, 0 bases at V and 6 bases at J, with 14 bases in the middle. Germline assignment: CDR1 LNHNV and CDR2 YYDKDF (reference sequence). Here the CDR3 reads CATSRDLGSRAEAFF. Written as DNA, the CDR3 is TGTGCCACCAGCAGAGATTTGGGGAGTCGGGCTGAAGCTTTCTTT. The variable domain in full, with the rest retrieved from reference TRBV15 and TRBJ1-1, is DAMVIQNPRYQVTQFGKPVTLSCSQTLNHNVMYWYQQKSSQAPKLLFHYYDKDFNNEADTPDNFQSRRPNTSFCFLDIRSPGLGDTAMYLCATSRDLGSRAEAFFGQGTRLTVV.

The chain recombines TRBV2 with TRBJ1-1; D not certain. CDR1 and CDR2 (germline): SNHLY, FYNNEI. The ends were cut back, 6 bases at V and 2 bases at J, with 10 bases in the middle. The CDR3 totals 13 residues. DNA for the CDR3: TGTGCCAGCAGAAGAGGGATAAACACTGAAGCTTTCTTT. Protein: CASRRGINTEAFF.

This clone appeared a single time. The chain employs TRBV18 and TRBJ2-7, with D unclear. The CDR3 runs 13 residues. CDR1 and CDR2 (germline): KGHSH, LQKENI. V was trimmed by 3 bases and J by 2 bases, leaving 8 bases between them. The CDR3 bases are TGTGCCAGCTCACCTGACGTCACCTACGAGCAGTACTTC. This codes for CASSPDVTYEQYF.

The gene calls are TRBV10-3 and TRBJ2-1; 8 bases agree with TRBD2. Trimming at V came to 10 bases and at J to 2 bases, leaving 7 bases not matched to a gene. The CDR3 spans 14 residues. Germline V gene sequence: CDR1 ENHRY, CDR2 SYGVKD. The CDR3 region is CASQDGGAYNEQFF. The CDR3 DNA reads TGTGCCAGTCAAGACGGGGGGGCCTACAATGAGCAGTTCTTC.

Here the CDR3 reads CASSTGVLDTEAFF. The CDR3 nucleotides are TGTGCCAGCAGCACAGGGGTTTTGGACACTGAAGCTTTCTTT. This chain links TRBV6-6 with TRBJ1-1; 7 bases are shared with TRBD1. The germline CDR1 and CDR2 sequences are MNHNY and SVGAGI (reference sequence). The J segment lost 3 bases and the V segment lost 6 bases, leaving 7 bases of the junction unmatched. This CDR3 is built from 14 residues.

The chain recombines TRBV11-2 with TRBJ2-7; 13 bases align to TRBD2. Germline values: CDR1 SGHAT, CDR2 FQNNGV. V shed 5 bases, J shed 6 bases, and the junction held 19 bases outside the gene matches. This CDR3 contains 19 residues. CDR3 DNA: TGTGCCAGCAGCCCAGGGGGACTAGCGGGGTTTCCCCGATCTTCCGAGCAGTACTTC. The encoded protein is CASSPGGLAGFPRSSEQYF.

On this clone itself: The sample contains more than one DNA sequence encoding this CDR3. The V call is TRBV6-5, the J call TRBJ1-4; D unresolved. Trimming removed 2 bases from V and 0 bases from J, with 4 bases in between. Germline CDR1 MNHEY, CDR2 SVGAGI. The CDR3 has 14 residues. In DNA, the CDR3 is TGTGCCAGCAGTTACGGTGCAACTAATGAAAAACTGTTTTTT. It yields the protein CASSYGATNEKLFF.

The chain is built from TRBV5-1 and TRBJ2-6, with a tentative D call TRBD2 (6 bases). V was cut by 0 bases and J by 3 bases, with 16 bases left in between. Germline values: CDR1 SGHRS, CDR2 YFSETQ. This CDR3 has 18 amino acids. This chain's CDR3 is CASSLGPGTSYGANVLTF. CDR3 nucleotides: TGCGCCAGCAGCTTGGGGCCAGGGACTTCTTATGGGGCCAACGTCCTGACTTTC.

The gene calls are TRBV18 and TRBJ1-1, with unresolved D. V was trimmed by 5 bases and J by 4 bases, leaving 11 bases between them. The CDR3 is made up of 13 amino acids. The germline V gene encodes CDR1 KGHSH and CDR2 LQKENI. The CDR3 DNA follows: TGTGCCAGCTCATCCATCGGAAGCACTGAAGCTTTCTTT. This sequence encodes CASSSIGSTEAFF.

The gene calls are TRBV4-3 and TRBJ2-2; the match to TRBD2 covers 10 bases. CDR3 size: 17 residues. After removal of 3 bases from V and 0 bases from J, the junction contained 4 bases not matched to a gene. Germline V gene data show CDR1 as LGHNA and CDR2 as YSLEER. The CDR3 nucleotides read TGCGCCAGCAGCCACCCTAGCGGGGGCGCGAACACCGGGGAGCTGTTTTTT. The encoded protein is CASSHPSGGANTGELFF.

The chain has TRBV4-1 and TRBJ2-3; no reliable D call. This CDR3 is built from 15 residues. V gave up 1 base and J gave up 4 bases, with 12 bases separating them. Germline V gene data show CDR1 as MGHRA and CDR2 as YSYEKL. The DNA for the CDR3 is TGCGCCAGCAGCCAAGCAGGTATGCAAGCAGATACGCAGTATTTT. Amino acid sequence: CASSQAGMQADTQYF.

The CDR3 protein is CASRTRRGGYGYTF. The CDR3 nucleotides are TGTGCCAGCAGAACACGAAGGGGAGGCTATGGCTACACCTTC. This chain joins TRBV27 and TRBJ1-2; D might be TRBD1 (5 bases). The CDR3 sequence is 14 residues long. Trimming cost V 6 bases and J 4 bases, with 15 bases left between them. CDR1 MNHEY and CDR2 SMNVEV come from the germline V gene (reference sequence).

The rearrangement uses TRBV11-1 and TRBJ2-3, with no clear D. Germline loops: CDR1 SGHAT, CDR2 FQDESV (reference sequence). This CDR3 is built from 12 residues. Trimming took 6 bases from V and 5 from J, leaving 9 bases between them. The CDR3 nucleotides read TGTGCCAGCAGTTACCATGGAGATACGCAGTATTTT. Its translation: CASSYHGDTQYF.

This rearrangement joins TRBV11-2 to TRBJ2-2; 8 bases map to TRBD1. The V gene's germline CDR1 is SGHAT and CDR2 FQNNGV. The V segment lost 5 bases and the J segment 7 bases; nucleotides outside the gene matches: 9. The CDR3 contains 15 residues. In DNA, the CDR3 is TGTGCCAGCAGCCAGCCAGGACAGGGAAGCGGGGAGCTGTTTTTT. Protein: CASSQPGQGSGELFF.

This clone was observed a single time. The chain links TRBV10-3 to TRBJ1-1; 9 nucleotides align to TRBD1. The CDR3 is 15 residues long. Germline V CDR1 and CDR2: ENHRY, SYGVKD. J was trimmed by 1 base and V by 10 bases; bases with no gene match: 10. As DNA, the CDR3 is TGTGCCACCTACGACAGGGGGAATCCGAACACTGAAGCTTTCTTT. Translated: CATYDRGNPNTEAFF.